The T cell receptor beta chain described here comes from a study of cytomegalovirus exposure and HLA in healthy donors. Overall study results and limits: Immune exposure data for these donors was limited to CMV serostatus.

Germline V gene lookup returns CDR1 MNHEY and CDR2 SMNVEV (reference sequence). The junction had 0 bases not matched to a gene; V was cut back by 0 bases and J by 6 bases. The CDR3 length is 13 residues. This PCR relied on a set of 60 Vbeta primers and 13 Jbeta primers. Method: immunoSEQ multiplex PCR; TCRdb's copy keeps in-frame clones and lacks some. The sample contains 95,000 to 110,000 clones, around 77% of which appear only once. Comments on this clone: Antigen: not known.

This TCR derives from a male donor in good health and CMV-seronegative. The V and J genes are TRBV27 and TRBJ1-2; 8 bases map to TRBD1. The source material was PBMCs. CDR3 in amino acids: CASSLSRGHGYTF. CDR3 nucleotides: TGTGCCAGCAGTTTATCCAGGGGGCATGGCTACACCTTC.